These 2 T cell receptor beta chains share one sample of origin, sequenced in a study of T cells after posttransplantation cyclophosphamide. Sequenced by immunoSEQ multiplex PCR; TCRdb stores in-frame clones only, minus some. The sample is made up of 9,500 to 15,000 clones, none counted only once. The sample was PBMCs. Receptor source: a woman aged 40-49 years in good health, CMV-negative, and a related stem cell transplant donor.

This clone turned up a few times. Other DNA sequences in this sample translate to the same CDR3. The rearrangement joins TRBV4-3 to TRBJ2-7, with D tentatively TRBD1 (6 bases). The CDR3 is made up of 13 amino acids. The V gene's germline CDR1 is LGHNA and CDR2 YSLEER. The germline V and J ends were trimmed by 1 base and 7 bases, with 11 bases remaining between them. CDR3 residues: CASSQGQGWEQYF. The DNA for the CDR3 is TGCGCCAGCAGCCAAGGGCAGGGGTGGGAGCAGTACTTC.

This clone was observed at least ten times. The chain couples TRBV6-4 to TRBJ2-7; 10 bases are shared with TRBD1. The CDR3 contains 18 residues. V shed 4 bases, J shed 4 bases, and the junction held 16 bases outside the gene matches. CDR1 and CDR2 (germline): MRHNA, SNTAGT. CDR3 sequence (DNA): TGTGCCAGCAGTGTTAGGGACAGGGGAATCAAAGCACAGTACGAGCAGTACTTC. Translating it yields CASSVRDRGIKAQYEQYF.